The 15 T cell receptor beta chains below come from one sample, sequenced in a study of blood T cell repertoires in COVID-19. The table came from immunoSEQ multiplex PCR; TCRdb's copy has only in-frame clones and leaves some out. The sample lists 200,000 to 250,000 clones, around 90% seen once, with around 6% in the top ten. Sequences were obtained from peripheral blood. These receptors were taken from a man between 60 and 75 years old who had recovered from COVID-19.

This chain uses TRBV11-2 with TRBJ2-3, with a tentative D call TRBD2 (5 bases). The CDR3 is made up of 13 amino acids. The V end was cut by 6 bases, the J end by 5 bases, with 12 bases between. Germline CDR1 and CDR2: SGHAT and FQNNGV. CDR3 protein: CASRRLGGDTQYF. The CDR3 nucleotides are TGTGCCAGCAGACGCCTAGGAGGAGATACGCAGTATTTT.

The chain couples TRBV9 to TRBJ1-1; D perhaps matches TRBD1 (5 bases). Trimming stripped 3 bases from V and 1 base from J, with 7 bases between. CDR1 and CDR2 from the germline V gene are SGDLS and YYNGEE. The CDR3 runs to 13 residues. In nucleotides, the CDR3 is TGTGCCAGCAGCGGCAGGGCGAACACTGAAGCTTTCTTT. This translates into CASSGRANTEAFF.

The rearrangement uses TRBV5-4 and TRBJ2-6; 10 bases align to TRBD1. This CDR3 is built from 18 residues. Trimming removed 7 bases from V and 0 bases from J; junction bases left unmatched: 10. Germline V gene lookup returns CDR1 SGHNT and CDR2 YYREEE (reference sequence). Here the CDR3 reads CASGRLGQGNSGANVLTF. CDR3 bases: TGTGCCAGCGGGCGGTTGGGACAGGGGAACTCTGGGGCCAACGTCCTGACTTTC.

The chain employs TRBV12-3 or TRBV12-4 and TRBJ1-5; the D gene is possibly TRBD1 (5 bases). This CDR3 contains 12 residues. V was shortened by 6 bases and J by 10 bases, with 13 bases between the two germline ends. DNA for the CDR3: TGTGCCAGCAGACCCGGGGGTGGACCCCAGCATTTT. Translation gives CASRPGGGPQHF.

The chain recombines TRBV7-3 with TRBJ2-5, with TRBD2 identical over 14 bases. The CDR3 is 16 amino acids. CDR1 SGHTA and CDR2 FQGTGA come from the germline V gene. V lost 5 bases, J lost 5 bases, and 7 bases stayed unmatched. CDR3 loop: CASSRGTSGGEETQYF. The CDR3 DNA reads TGTGCCAGCAGCCGCGGGACTAGCGGGGGCGAGGAGACCCAGTACTTC. Drawing the rest from reference TRBV7-3 and TRBJ2-5, the complete variable domain is GAGVSQTPSNKVTEKGKYVELRCDPISGHTALYWYRQSLGQGPEFLIYFQGTGAADDSGLPNDRFFAVRPEGSVSTLKIQRTERGDSAVYLCASSRGTSGGEETQYFGPGTRLLVL.

The chain uses TRBV5-1 and TRBJ2-5; perhaps TRBD2 as D (6 bases). The CDR3 is 16 amino acids. Germline assignment: CDR1 SGHRS and CDR2 YFSETQ. V was clipped by 0 bases and J by 0 bases, with 12 bases between them. The CDR3 sequence: CASSLGGGTNQETQYF. As DNA, the CDR3 is TGCGCCAGCAGCTTGGGAGGCGGGACCAACCAAGAGACCCAGTACTTC.

The J gene is TRBJ2-7, the V gene TRBV9, with 10 bases that match TRBD2. Germline V gives CDR1 SGDLS, CDR2 YYNGEE. The CDR3 sequence is 15 residues long. The V segment lost 6 bases and the J segment 3 bases; nucleotides outside the gene matches: 9. In DNA, the CDR3 is TGTGCCAGCACCAAGGGGCTAGCGGGAGACTACGAGCAGTACTTC. It specifies CASTKGLAGDYEQYF.

This chain links TRBV5-1 with TRBJ1-2; D is undetermined. CDR1 is SGHRS and CDR2 is YFSETQ in the germline V gene. The CDR3 runs to 16 residues. Between the trimmed V and J ends, which lost 0 bases and 4 bases, there was a span of 16 bases. CDR3 in amino acids: CASSLATDPTIYGYTF. The CDR3, as DNA: TGCGCCAGCAGCTTGGCCACGGACCCGACTATCTATGGCTACACCTTC.

DNA for the CDR3: TGTGCCAGCAACCCCCGTGGCCCGAACACCGGGGAGCTGTTTTTT. Its protein product is CASNPRGPNTGELFF. This chain joins TRBV7-2 and TRBJ2-2; D not resolved. The V end was cut by 7 bases, the J end by 0 bases, with 12 bases between. This CDR3 is built from 15 residues. Germline assignment: CDR1 SGHTA and CDR2 FQGNSA.

The chain uses TRBV6-1 and TRBJ1-1; 7 bases line up with TRBD1. The CDR3 runs to 13 residues. The V and J ends lost 2 bases and 10 bases, in that order; junction bases with no gene match: 7. Germline V lookup: CDR1 MNHNS, CDR2 SASEGT. The CDR3 spells CASSELGTDVAFF. Written as DNA, the CDR3 is TGTGCCAGCAGTGAATTGGGGACAGATGTAGCTTTCTTT.

This clone appeared once. The V call is TRBV6-5, the J call TRBJ2-5; 10 nucleotides match TRBD1. Unmatched junction bases numbered 9, after V lost 7 bases and J lost 4 bases. CDR3 length: 15 residues. CDR1 is MNHEY, CDR2 SVGAGI, per germline. This CDR3 is CASNEYGTGAETQYF. The CDR3, as DNA: TGTGCCAGCAACGAGTACGGGACAGGGGCAGAGACCCAGTACTTC.

The chain has TRBV29-1 and TRBJ1-1; D is ambiguous. There are 12 residues in the CDR3. Trimming removed 2 bases at V and 0 bases at J, with 4 bases between. The germline CDR1 and CDR2 sequences are SQVTM and ANQGSEA. The DNA for the CDR3 is TGCAGCGTTGAACGGGTGAACACTGAAGCTTTCTTT. Encoded protein: CSVERVNTEAFF.

This chain connects TRBV30 to TRBJ1-1; D call uncertain. In germline, CDR1 is GTSNPN, CDR2 SVGIG (reference sequence). V lost 7 bases and J lost 7, with 16 bases in between. CDR3 size: 12 residues. The CDR3 DNA reads as TGTGCCTACCTTCGGGGTAAGGGTGAAGCTTTCTTT. As protein: CAYLRGKGEAFF.

The V and J genes are TRBV6-5 and TRBJ1-2; 9 positions agree with TRBD1. Germline CDR1 reads MNHEY; CDR2 reads SVGAGI. The CDR3 covers 12 residues. V lost 6 bases, J lost 8 bases, and 4 bases stayed unmatched. In DNA, the CDR3 is TGTGCCAGCAGGGGACAGGGTAGAGGCTACACCTTC. Its translation: CASRGQGRGYTF.

Of note for this clone: The same CDR3 also results from other DNA sequences found in this sample. The V and J genes are TRBV7-9 and TRBJ2-5, with 11 bases identical to TRBD2. Germline V gene data show CDR1 as SEHNR and CDR2 as FQNEAQ (reference sequence). The CDR3 is made up of 14 amino acids. V lost 5 bases, J lost 3 bases, and 2 bases stayed unmatched. In DNA form, the CDR3 reads TGTGCCAGCAGCCTGGGACTAGCGGAAGAGACCCAGTACTTC. Translated: CASSLGLAEETQYF.